This TCR beta chain appears in the sequencing data of a study of vaccination and CD4 T cells after COVID-19. Looking at the study overall: Sampling that followed vaccination took place a median approximately 72 days after dose two, within a range of 14 to 241. Cultures that served as controls received a CEFX pool, an HIV-1 Nef pool, or no peptide.

This CDR3 has 13 amino acids. Trimming took 4 bases from V and 5 from J, leaving 10 bases between them. Germline CDR1 KGHDR, CDR2 SFDVKD. Described treatment: approximately 9-day PBMC culture with coronavirus spike peptide pools or control peptides (ViraFEST assay). At the Johns Hopkins FTIC core, DNA taken from cultured CD4+ T cells was sequenced by way of the Oncomine TCR Beta short-read assay. One entry per CDR3 protein, called by TCRdb with MiXCR from the PCR reads. Found here are 14,000 to 15,000 distinct CDR3 sequences, 50% to 55% of them singletons; the top ten hold about 12%. Only a few counts were recorded for this clonotype. What it recognizes is unknown.

This sequence joins TRBV24-1 and TRBJ2-5, with D possibly TRBD1 on 5 matching bases. The specimen was CD4+ T cells from blood, cultured in vitro. The origin of this receptor is a human donor who had recovered from COVID-19. CDR3 coding DNA: TGTGCCACCAGTGAGGGGCGACGGGAGACCCAGTACTTC. Translation: CATSEGRRETQYF.